The entry below gives a single T cell receptor (beta chain) sequence along with its context. No antigen is known for it. The sample comes from a study of response to subunit inactivated influenza vaccine. General study findings and limits: Authors proposed each seasonal influenza vaccination draws in few new T cells.

One entry per CDR3 protein, called by TCRdb with MiXCR from the RT-PCR reads. The table records approximately 700,000 distinct CDR3 sequences, 15% to 18% of them present only once. Sequences were derived from PBMCs from blood, sampled 12 days after vaccination. The sequence came from a man aged 50 or older who received an inactivated influenza vaccine.

The CDR3 is CASSSPGQGGGYTF. The CDR3 DNA is TGTGCCAGCAGTTCTCCGGGACAGGGAGGGGGCTACACCTTC. The chain employs TRBV28 and TRBJ1-2; TRBD1 aligns across 9 bases. The CDR3 runs to 14 residues. Trimming cost V 4 bases and J 8 bases; bases outside gene matches: 8. Germline lookup yields CDR1 MDHEN and CDR2 SYDVKM.